This TCR beta chain was recovered during a study of T cells after yellow fever vaccination. Overall study findings and caveats: Researchers report a weaker secondary response that nonetheless peaked faster, day 5 versus 15.

Via MiXCR, TCRdb re-called the 5' RACE reads, giving one row per CDR3 protein. Of a few hundred thousand distinct CDR3 sequences in the sample, roughly a sixth were seen once. A few counts support this clonotype. Antigen specificity is unknown. CDR1 is LNHDA and CDR2 is SQIVND in the germline V gene (reference sequence). This CDR3 contains 16 residues. Deletions cut 5 bases from V and 1 base from J, with 14 bases between. This clonotype was obtained from a man younger than 30 who received the YFV17D yellow fever vaccine. This rearrangement joins TRBV19 to TRBJ2-2, with D perhaps being TRBD1 or TRBD2 (7 bases each). This specimen was PBMCs, taken more than 4 days after the first yellow fever vaccination. This chain's CDR3 is CASSPQGGRNTGELFF. The CDR3 DNA follows: TGTGCCAGTAGTCCCCAGGGGGGGCGGAACACCGGGGAGCTGTTTTTT.